These 10 T cell receptor beta chains share one sample of origin, sequenced in a study of shared clonotypes between healthy human individuals (dated by TCRdb to about 2020). The library was prepared using the immunoSEQ multiplex PCR assay. Drawn from immuneACCESS, this table holds only the in-frame rearrangements with V and J called that TCRdb kept. Clones are partly lost; checked studies trace under half to an unresolved V gene and leave the rest unexplained. This sample holds 950,000 to 1,200,000 clones; approximately 80% were observed only once. About 0.94% of the sample goes to the ten largest clones. The source material was memory CD4+ T cells from PBMCs. The cell subset or site label here, explained by the study, means: CD45RA-negative fraction. All receptors derive from a man in his late teens or twenties in good health. Some clones in this sample may be carry-over from other donors' samples.

The chain has TRBV28 and TRBJ1-2, with D maybe TRBD1 (6 bases). Trimming pared 8 bases from V and 4 bases from J, leaving 14 bases between. The CDR3 length is 13 residues. Germline V gives CDR1 MDHEN, CDR2 SYDVKM. This CDR3 reads CASRFGGPYGYTF. DNA of the CDR3: TGTGCCAGCCGCTTCGGGGGCCCCTATGGCTACACCTTC.

The J gene is TRBJ1-1, the V gene TRBV7-9, with D perhaps matching TRBD1 (6 bases). Germline values: CDR1 SEHNR, CDR2 FQNEAQ (reference sequence). Trimming took off 5 bases at V and 10 bases at J, with 23 bases between the two ends. This CDR3 contains 15 residues. Here the CDR3 DNA reads TGTGCCAGCAGCGAGTACCGGGACAAGGCAGAAGGAGCTTTCTTT. Protein sequence: CASSEYRDKAEGAFF.

The chain combines TRBV4-1 with TRBJ2-1; D is possibly TRBD1 (6 bases). V lost 1 base and J 9 bases, leaving 10 bases between the germline ends. CDR1 is MGHRA, CDR2 YSYEKL, per germline. The CDR3 spans 13 residues. This CDR3 is CASSQVLGAEQFF. The CDR3 bases are TGCGCCAGCAGCCAAGTCCTGGGGGCTGAGCAGTTCTTC.

V is TRBV28 and J is TRBJ1-1, with 8 bases that match TRBD1. Per germline, CDR1 MDHEN and CDR2 SYDVKM. This CDR3 spans 12 amino acids. V shed 7 bases, J shed 4 bases, and the junction held 2 bases outside the gene matches. In nucleotides, the CDR3 is TGTGCCAGCAATACAGGGGGCACTGAAGCTTTCTTT. Its protein is CASNTGGTEAFF.

The chain is built from TRBV10-1 and TRBJ2-3, with D hard to call. Germline CDR1 reads WNHNN; CDR2 reads SYGVQD (reference sequence). The germline V and J ends were trimmed by 4 bases and 5 bases, with 10 bases remaining between them. CDR3 length: 13 amino acids. CDR3: CASSVERQDTQYF. In nucleotides, the CDR3 is TGCGCCAGCAGTGTAGAGCGCCAAGATACGCAGTATTTT.

The chain joins TRBV10-1 to TRBJ2-3; D possibly corresponds to TRBD2 (6 bases). From germline, CDR1 is WNHNN and CDR2 SYGVQD (reference sequence). Trimming shortened V by 1 base and J by 4 bases, and 15 bases separated the two germline ends. The CDR3 covers 16 residues. This CDR3 is CASSEYGGISSDTQYF. CDR3 sequence (DNA): TGCGCCAGCAGTGAGTACGGCGGGATCTCATCAGATACGCAGTATTTT.

Points on this clone: Different DNA sequences within this sample yield the same CDR3. The chain joins TRBV18 to TRBJ2-7; 7 bases line up with TRBD1. The V and J ends lost 2 bases and 3 bases, in that order; junction bases with no gene match: 4. The length of the CDR3 is 14 residues. The V gene's germline CDR1 is KGHSH and CDR2 LQKENI. The CDR3 region is CASSPRQGSYEQYF. The CDR3 DNA follows: TGTGCCAGCTCACCAAGACAGGGCAGCTACGAGCAGTACTTC.

The genes are TRBV5-1 and TRBJ1-4; D unresolved. The CDR3 totals 12 residues. Trimming took 5 bases from V and 3 from J, leaving 5 bases between them. Looked up from germline, CDR1 is SGHRS and CDR2 is YFSETQ. The CDR3, as DNA: TGCGCCAGCAGGGCCTCTAATGAAAAACTGTTTTTT. This sequence encodes CASRASNEKLFF.

The V gene is TRBV27, the J gene TRBJ1-4, with unresolved D. V shed 2 bases and J shed 11 bases, with 12 bases lying between them. This CDR3 has 13 amino acids. From germline, CDR1 is MNHEY and CDR2 SMNVEV (reference sequence). CDR3 sequence reads: CASSLNGEGKLFF. DNA for the CDR3: TGTGCCAGCAGTTTAAATGGGGAAGGCAAACTGTTTTTT. Full variable domain (missing parts from reference TRBV27 and TRBJ1-4): EAQVTQNPRYLITVTGKKLTVTCSQNMNHEYMSWYRQDPGLGLRQIYYSMNVEVTDKGDVPEGYKVSRKEKRNFPLILESPSPNQTSLYFCASSLNGEGKLFFGSGTQLSVL.

This chain joins TRBV30 and TRBJ2-2; D assignment may be TRBD1 or TRBD2 (6 bases each). Germline CDR1 and CDR2: GTSNPN and SVGIG (reference sequence). The CDR3 totals 15 residues. Trimming cost V 1 base and J 2 bases, with 11 bases left between them. CDR3 protein: CAWSAGGGNTGELFF. CDR3 coding DNA: TGTGCCTGGAGTGCCGGGGGCGGCAACACCGGGGAGCTGTTTTTT.